One T cell receptor (beta chain) is described in this entry. The CDR3 runs to 16 residues. With 0 bases clipped from V and 4 bases from J, the junction kept 8 bases outside the gene matches. Per the germline V gene, CDR1 is LGHNA and CDR2 is YNFKEQ. Clones were read by immunoSEQ multiplex PCR, and TCRdb kept only the in-frame ones, dropping some. The data show 45,000 to 60,000 clones, roughly 91% seen once. This record comes from a study of PD-L1 blockade in urothelial cancer. Time point defined: peripheral blood 6 weeks after treatment start. This chain uses TRBV4-2 with TRBJ2-7, with TRBD2 identical over 8 bases. Sample: PBMCs, taken around atezolizumab (anti-PD-L1) treatment. The source is a man aged 55 to 70 with urothelial cancer. CDR3: CASSQDASGSWYEQYF. DNA of the CDR3: TGTGCCAGCAGCCAAGATGCCAGCGGGAGCTGGTACGAGCAGTACTTC.